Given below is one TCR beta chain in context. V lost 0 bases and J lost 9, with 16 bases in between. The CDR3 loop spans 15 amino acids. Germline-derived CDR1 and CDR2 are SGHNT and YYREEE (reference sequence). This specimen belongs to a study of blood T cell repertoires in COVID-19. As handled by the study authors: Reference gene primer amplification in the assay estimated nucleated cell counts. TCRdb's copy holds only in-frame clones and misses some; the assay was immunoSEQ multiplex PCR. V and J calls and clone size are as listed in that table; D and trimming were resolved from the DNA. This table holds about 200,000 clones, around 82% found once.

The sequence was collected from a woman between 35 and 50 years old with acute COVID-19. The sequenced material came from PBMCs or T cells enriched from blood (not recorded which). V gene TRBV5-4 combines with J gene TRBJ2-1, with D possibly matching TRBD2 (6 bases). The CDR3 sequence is CASSLGLVGRGEQFF. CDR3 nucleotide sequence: TGTGCCAGCAGCTTGGGACTGGTTGGGCGGGGTGAGCAGTTCTTC.